This is a list of T cell receptor beta chains from one sample in a study of T cell responses to AZD1222 COVID-19 vaccine. Method: immunoSEQ multiplex PCR; TCRdb's copy keeps in-frame clones and lacks some. The table lists approximately 140,000 clones, roughly nine tenths of them singletons. Sample: peripheral blood, taken 28 days after the second AZD1222 dose. The receptor set was obtained from an adult who received the AZD1222 COVID-19 vaccine. CDR3s include the opening cysteine and the closing phenylalanine or tryptophan. The order of the fields is CDR3 protein, CDR3 DNA, V gene, clone size, J gene, D gene. D genes are given only for firm matches. Size tells how often a clone was seen (once, few, many) or the class of an expanded clone, and some rows leave it out.

CAGSIQGHEQYF | TGTGCCGGATCGATACAGGGCCACGAGCAGTACTTC | TRBV24-1 | once | TRBJ2-7 | NA
CAWSEGRFPNEQFF | TGTGCCTGGAGTGAGGGCAGGTTCCCCAATGAGCAGTTCTTC | TRBV30 | NA | TRBJ2-1 | NA
CASRSGPGAEAFF | TGCGCCAGCAGATCGGGACCAGGGGCTGAAGCTTTCTTT | TRBV5-1 | NA | TRBJ1-1 | NA
CAWRGLAEETQYF | TGTGCCTGGAGGGGACTAGCGGAAGAGACCCAGTACTTC | TRBV30 | once | TRBJ2-5 | TRBD2
CASSLVAGDRNTIYF | TGTGCCAGCAGCTTAGTAGCGGGGGACCGAAACACCATATATTTT | TRBV7-9 | NA | TRBJ1-3 | NA
CASSYLGTSGSISDTQYF | TGTGCCAGCAGCTACCTAGGGACTAGCGGGAGTATCTCAGATACGCAGTATTTT | TRBV7-3 | NA | TRBJ2-3 | TRBD2
CASRWASGRRETQYF | TGTGCCAGCAGGTGGGCTAGCGGGAGGCGAGAGACCCAGTACTTC | TRBV27 | NA | TRBJ2-5 | TRBD2
CASSPNSWIGWEQYF | TGTGCCAGCAGCCCCAATAGCTGGATAGGATGGGAGCAGTACTTC | TRBV9 | NA | TRBJ2-7 | NA
CASSRTVETQYF | TGTGCCAGCAGCCGTACGGTAGAGACCCAGTACTTC | TRBV5-8 | NA | TRBJ2-5 | NA
CASSPGSSYEQYF | TGTGCCAGCTCACCGGGCTCTAGCTACGAGCAGTACTTC | TRBV18 | NA | TRBJ2-7 | NA
CAWSVGLSYEQYF | TGTGCCTGGAGTGTGGGTCTCTCCTACGAGCAGTACTTC | TRBV30 | NA | TRBJ2-7 | NA
CASSPSSKGRNTIYF | TGCGCCAGCAGTCCCTCCAGCAAGGGGCGGAACACCATATATTTT | TRBV23-1 | NA | TRBJ1-3 | NA
CASSLGISSYNEQFF | TGTGCCAGCAGCTTAGGAATTAGCTCCTACAATGAGCAGTTCTTC | TRBV11-1 | NA | TRBJ2-1 | NA
CASRDRGLGDGYTF | TGTGCCAGCCGGGACAGGGGGCTCGGAGATGGCTACACCTTC | TRBV6-5 | NA | TRBJ1-2 | TRBD1
CASSDRQREFPPQFF | TGTGCCAGCAGTGATAGGCAGCGGGAGTTCCCTCCCCAGTTCTTC | TRBV25-1 | NA | TRBJ2-1 | TRBD2
CSARAVYEQYF | TGCAGTGCTAGAGCGGTCTACGAGCAGTACTTC | TRBV20-1 | NA | TRBJ2-7 | NA
CATSPQGAVGYTF | TGTGCCACCAGCCCACAGGGGGCTGTAGGCTACACCTTC | TRBV15 | NA | TRBJ1-2 | TRBD1
CASRSGFYGYTF | TGTGCCAGCCGATCAGGGTTCTATGGCTACACCTTC | TRBV28 | NA | TRBJ1-2 | NA
CASSARGGGWYGYTF | TGTGCCAGCAGTGCCCGAGGGGGGGGATGGTATGGCTACACCTTC | TRBV28 | NA | TRBJ1-2 | NA
CASSYGGEAFF | TGTGCCAGCAGTTACGGGGGTGAAGCTTTCTTT | TRBV6-5 | NA | TRBJ1-1 | NA
CASSVGGQGGNTGELFF | TGTGCCAGCAGCGTAGGAGGACAGGGGGGTAACACCGGGGAGCTGTTTTTT | TRBV9 | NA | TRBJ2-2 | TRBD1
CASSPRFEPSGEKLFF | TGTGCCAGCAGTCCGAGGTTCGAACCCTCGGGTGAAAAACTGTTTTTT | TRBV27 | NA | TRBJ1-4 | NA
CATSDPNRDRGLETQYF | TGTGCCACCAGTGACCCAAACCGGGACAGGGGGCTGGAGACCCAGTACTTC | TRBV24-1 | NA | TRBJ2-5 | TRBD1
CASSLPASGETQYF | TGTGCCAGCAGCTTGCCTGCTAGCGGTGAGACCCAGTACTTC | TRBV7-9 | NA | TRBJ2-5 | TRBD2
CASRGARDSPLHF | TGTGCCAGCAGAGGGGCTCGGGATTCACCCCTCCACTTT | TRBV6-5 | NA | TRBJ1-6 | NA
CASSADRGEKLFF | TGTGCCAGCAGCGCAGACAGGGGGGAAAAACTGTTTTTT | TRBV9 | NA | TRBJ1-4 | TRBD1
CASSMDRWGAYEQYF | TGCGCCAGCAGCATGGACAGGTGGGGTGCCTACGAGCAGTACTTC | TRBV5-1 | NA | TRBJ2-7 | TRBD1
CATTSAGFDQPQHF | TGTGCCACAACTTCGGCAGGGTTCGATCAGCCCCAGCATTTT | TRBV28 | NA | TRBJ1-5 | NA
CASSISPDYSNQPQHF | TGTGCCAGTAGTATAAGTCCGGACTATAGCAATCAGCCCCAGCATTTT | TRBV19 | NA | TRBJ1-5 | NA
CASSFRAQGDNEQFF | TGTGCCAGCAGCTTCCGGGCCCAGGGGGACAATGAGCAGTTCTTC | TRBV7-2 | NA | TRBJ2-1 | TRBD1
CASRSGRGDGEQFF | TGTGCCAGTAGGAGCGGGAGGGGCGACGGGGAGCAGTTCTTC | TRBV19 | once | TRBJ2-1 | TRBD2
CASSQRLNEKLFF | TGCGCCAGCAGCCAACGACTAAATGAAAAACTGTTTTTT | TRBV4-1 | NA | TRBJ1-4 | NA
CASSPGDGYNEQFF | TGTGCCAGCAGCCCAGGGGACGGGTACAATGAGCAGTTCTTC | TRBV7-3 | NA | TRBJ2-1 | NA
CASSQGKRGETQYF | TGTGCCAGTTCACAGGGGAAGAGAGGAGAGACCCAGTACTTC | TRBV19 | NA | TRBJ2-5 | TRBD1
CASSLSRRLAQNTGELFF | TGTGCCAGCAGTTTATCCAGGAGGCTAGCCCAAAACACCGGGGAGCTGTTTTTT | TRBV28 | NA | TRBJ2-2 | NA
CASSEPGQRNTEAFF | TGTGCCAGCAGTGAACCGGGACAAAGGAACACTGAAGCTTTCTTT | TRBV6-1 | NA | TRBJ1-1 | NA
CASNGAGGYTF | TGTGCCAGCAACGGCGCAGGTGGCTACACCTTC | TRBV28 | NA | TRBJ1-2 | NA
CASSPRAVYNEQFF | TGTGCCAGCTCACCGAGGGCGGTTTACAATGAGCAGTTCTTC | TRBV18 | NA | TRBJ2-1 | NA
CASSLHSESSYYGYTF | TGTGCCAGCAGCTTACATTCAGAGTCCTCCTACTATGGCTACACCTTC | TRBV11-3 | NA | TRBJ1-2 | NA
CAISGGQGGMNTEAFF | TGTGCCATCAGTGGGGGACAGGGAGGGATGAACACTGAAGCTTTCTTT | TRBV10-3 | NA | TRBJ1-1 | TRBD1